This is a list of T cell receptor beta chains from one sample in a study of T cell repertoires in cytomegalovirus infection. What these receptors recognize is not known. TCRdb re-analysed the reads in MiXCR, keeping a single row per CDR3 protein. Of 700,000 to 850,000 distinct CDR3 sequences in the sample, around a third were seen once. Sequencing used cultured CD8+ T cells from PBMCs, obtained from culture after CMV antigen stimulation. The receptors derive from a human donor in good health (CMV status not recorded). Some clones in this sample may be carry-over from other donors' samples. Each CDR3 is given with its conserved first and last residue. Each record gives: CDR3 DNA, CDR3 protein, J gene, D gene, clone size, V gene. The D gene is left open where the match is weak. Size tells how often a clone was seen (once, few, many) or the class of an expanded clone, and some rows leave it out.

TGCAGTGCTAGAGAGGAACCAGGGGTTGGCTATGGCTACACCTTC | CSAREEPGVGYGYTF | TRBJ1-2 | . | . | TRBV20-1
TGTGCCAGCAGCTTGTTAGAAGACTATACCTTC | CASSLLEDYTF | TRBJ1-2 | . | few | TRBV5-6
TGTGCCAGCAGCTCGGGGACAGGGACAAGTCAGCCCCAGCATTTT | CASSSGTGTSQPQHF | TRBJ1-5 | TRBD1 | . | TRBV7-8
TGTGCCAGCAGTTACTGGGACAGGGGGGGCAATCAGCCCCAGCATTTT | CASSYWDRGGNQPQHF | TRBJ1-5 | TRBD1 | . | TRBV6-6
TGTGCCAGCAGCTACTCTAGCACAGATACGCAGTATTTT | CASSYSSTDTQYF | TRBJ2-3 | . | many | TRBV6-5
TGTGCCAGTCCAGGGATCGGGGAAGATACGCAGTATTTT | CASPGIGEDTQYF | TRBJ2-3 | . | few | TRBV6-1
TGTGCCAGCAGTTTTGCCAGGGGAGAGACCCAGTACTTC | CASSFARGETQYF | TRBJ2-5 | . | . | TRBV27
TGTGCCACCCTCGTAACGGGGGGCCCGCGGACCGGGGAGCTGTTTTTT | CATLVTGGPRTGELFF | TRBJ2-2 | . | few | TRBV25-1
TGTGCCAGCAGTACTTCCCGAACAGGGGCGGGGGAGACCCAGTACTTC | CASSTSRTGAGETQYF | TRBJ2-5 | . | few | TRBV27
TGTGCCAGCAGCCTCCGGACAGGGAAAGATTCACCCCTCCACTTT | CASSLRTGKDSPLHF | TRBJ1-6 | TRBD1 | . | TRBV7-8
TGCGTCAGCAGCCCAGAGGTCCCCACAGCGACCGGGGAGCTGTTTTTT | CVSSPEVPTATGELFF | TRBJ2-2 | . | . | TRBV4-1
TGTGCCAGCACCAGGGTGACCGGGGAGCTGTTTTTT | CASTRVTGELFF | TRBJ2-2 | . | . | TRBV6-1
TGTGCCAGCAGATACAGCAATGAGCAGTTCTTC | CASRYSNEQFF | TRBJ2-1 | . | . | TRBV7-2
TGTGCCAGCAGCTTGGATATGAGACAGAATAATGAAAAACTGTTTTTT | CASSLDMRQNNEKLFF | TRBJ1-4 | . | few | TRBV5-4
TGTGCCAGCAGCTTAACCGACAACACTGAAGCTTTCTTT | CASSLTDNTEAFF | TRBJ1-1 | . | many | TRBV7-9
TGTGCCAGCAGTTACGGGAGGGAATCCTACAATGAGCAGTTCTTC | CASSYGRESYNEQFF | TRBJ2-1 | TRBD2 | once | TRBV6-5
TGTGCCAGCAGTTTAGGCCAGGCCCCCTTCGATCGGTATTTT | CASSLGQAPFDRYF | TRBJ2-3 | . | . | TRBV27
TGTGCCAGCAGGCCAGGGATAGCCAAAAACATTCAGTACTTC | CASRPGIAKNIQYF | TRBJ2-4 | . | . | TRBV6-5
TGTGCCAGCAGTTACTTTGGGGGCCGGTTTAGTGATGAGCAGTTCTTC | CASSYFGGRFSDEQFF | TRBJ2-1 | . | few | TRBV6-2/TRBV6-3
TGTGCCAGCAGTTACTTGGGACAGCTGAACTATGGCTACACCTTC | CASSYLGQLNYGYTF | TRBJ1-2 | TRBD1 | few | TRBV6-2/TRBV6-3
TGTGCTAGTGGTTTGAACAGCGGGGACCTAACCTACGAGCAGTACTTC | CASGLNSGDLTYEQYF | TRBJ2-7 | TRBD2 | many | TRBV12-5
TGTGCCAGCAGCTTAGGGCCCCACTCTGGAAACACCATATATTTT | CASSLGPHSGNTIYF | TRBJ1-3 | . | few | TRBV7-2
TGTGCCAGCAGCCAACGCGGACAGGGGGCTTACAATGAGCAGTTCTTC | CASSQRGQGAYNEQFF | TRBJ2-1 | TRBD1 | . | TRBV4-2
TGTGCCAGCAGCTTACTGGGACAGGAGAACACCGGGGAGCTGTTTTTT | CASSLLGQENTGELFF | TRBJ2-2 | TRBD1 | . | TRBV7-9
TGTGCCACCAGCACCCGGGACAGGGACACCGGGGAGCTGTTTTTT | CATSTRDRDTGELFF | TRBJ2-2 | TRBD1 | once | TRBV15
TGCAGTGCTAGAGATTTGCTAGCGGAGCTGCAAGAGACCCAGTACTTC | CSARDLLAELQETQYF | TRBJ2-5 | TRBD2 | . | TRBV20-1
TGTGCCAGCAGTGAGACAGGGACCACTGAAGCTTTCTTT | CASSETGTTEAFF | TRBJ1-1 | TRBD1 | few | TRBV25-1
TGCGCCAGCAGCTGGGGAGGACAGAGCTCTGGAAACACCATATATTTT | CASSWGGQSSGNTIYF | TRBJ1-3 | . | few | TRBV5-1
TGTGCCAGCGGTATTACTGGGAGTACTCAGCCCCAGCATTTT | CASGITGSTQPQHF | TRBJ1-5 | . | few | TRBV6-1
TGTGCCAGCAGCCCCGATATCGACCCCAATGAGCAGTTCTTC | CASSPDIDPNEQFF | TRBJ2-1 | . | . | TRBV11-3
TGTGCCAGCAGTTTAGGAGGGACTAGCGGGTACCAAGAGACCCAGTACTTC | CASSLGGTSGYQETQYF | TRBJ2-5 | TRBD2 | . | TRBV12-3/TRBV12-4
TGTGCCATCAGTGATAGGACATCAACCTACGAGCAGTACTTC | CAISDRTSTYEQYF | TRBJ2-7 | . | . | TRBV10-3
TGTGCCAGCAGTGAAGAAGACAGAGTGCATGAAGGGACCACTGAAGCTTTCTTT | CASSEEDRVHEGTTEAFF | TRBJ1-1 | . | few | TRBV6-1
TGTGCCAGCACCAGCAGGGGCGCGGAGACCCAGTACTTC | CASTSRGAETQYF | TRBJ2-5 | . | . | TRBV12-3/TRBV12-4
TGTGCCAGCAGTGACCCGGGACAGGGCTACAATGAGCAGTTCTTC | CASSDPGQGYNEQFF | TRBJ2-1 | TRBD1 | many | TRBV12-3/TRBV12-4
TGTGCCACCAGCAGAGATAGTTACGGGAACACTGAAGCTTTCTTT | CATSRDSYGNTEAFF | TRBJ1-1 | . | few | TRBV15
TGTGCCACTAAGGACAGGGGAAGTTGGCAGCCCCAGCATTTT | CATKDRGSWQPQHF | TRBJ1-5 | TRBD1 | . | TRBV19
TGTGCCAGCAGTTTCACAGGGGGCATGTTGGGGGAGCTGTTTTTT | CASSFTGGMLGELFF | TRBJ2-2 | TRBD1 | . | TRBV12-3/TRBV12-4
TGTGCCAGCAAAACCCCCGGGACAGGGCCTGAAAAACTGTTTTTT | CASKTPGTGPEKLFF | TRBJ1-4 | TRBD1 | . | TRBV7-8
TGTGCTAGTGGCCTTGGACAGGGGGTGCGGACTGAAGCTTTCTTT | CASGLGQGVRTEAFF | TRBJ1-1 | TRBD1 | few | TRBV12-5
TGTGCCAGCAGCTGGGACGGATACAATGAGCAGTTCTTC | CASSWDGYNEQFF | TRBJ2-1 | . | many | TRBV7-8
TGTGCCAGCAGCTTAGATACGGATCCGGGGGTGAATGGCTACACCTTC | CASSLDTDPGVNGYTF | TRBJ1-2 | . | many | TRBV7-6
TGTGCCAGCAGCCGAGGCGGAGATCAGCCCCAGCATTTT | CASSRGGDQPQHF | TRBJ1-5 | . | many | TRBV7-6
TGTGCCAGCAGTTACTCGAACAGGGGGTCCTACAATGAGCAGTTCTTC | CASSYSNRGSYNEQFF | TRBJ2-1 | TRBD1 | many | TRBV6-5
TGTGCCACCAGTAACTGGGACAGGGCCACGGATCAGCCCCAGCATTTT | CATSNWDRATDQPQHF | TRBJ1-5 | TRBD1 | . | TRBV24-1
TGTGCCGGCAGCTTGGTAAAGGGGGACACTGAAGCTTTCTTT | CAGSLVKGDTEAFF | TRBJ1-1 | . | . | TRBV5-5
TGTGCCAGCAGTAGGGACGGTCTCGCGAACACCGGGGAGCTGTTTTTT | CASSRDGLANTGELFF | TRBJ2-2 | . | many | TRBV6-5
TGCAGTGCTAGAAAAGATACGCAGTATTTT | CSARKDTQYF | TRBJ2-3 | . | once | TRBV20-1
TGTGCCATCTCGAAGGGGTTAGCGCCGATCTCTGGGGCCAACGTCCTGACTTTC | CAISKGLAPISGANVLTF | TRBJ2-6 | . | . | TRBV10-3
TGTGCCAGCAGCTTCAAGACAGGTCGTGAGCAGTTCTTC | CASSFKTGREQFF | TRBJ2-1 | . | few | TRBV6-5
TGTGCTAGCAGCTTAGCGGCCCCCCAGTCTATAGCCGGGGAGCTGTTTTTT | CASSLAAPQSIAGELFF | TRBJ2-2 | . | few | TRBV7-7
TGTGCCAGCAGACCAGGGGCCCTGAACACTGAAGCTTTCTTT | CASRPGALNTEAFF | TRBJ1-1 | . | . | TRBV5-8
TGTGCCAGCAGGACAGGTTTCCAAGAGACCCAGTACTTC | CASRTGFQETQYF | TRBJ2-5 | . | many | TRBV7-8
TGTGCCAGCAGGACCATGGACAGTAGCCGGACTGAAGCTTTCTTT | CASRTMDSSRTEAFF | TRBJ1-1 | . | few | TRBV6-2/TRBV6-3
TGCAGTGCCCCGTATAAGGGAACCGGGGAGCTGTTTTTT | CSAPYKGTGELFF | TRBJ2-2 | . | . | TRBV20-1
TGTGCCAGCAGTGAAGCGAACCAAGAAAAACTGTTTTTT | CASSEANQEKLFF | TRBJ1-4 | . | . | TRBV6-1
TGTGCCAGCACCCCGGGACAGGGACGAACTGAAGCTTTCTTT | CASTPGQGRTEAFF | TRBJ1-1 | TRBD1 | few | TRBV6-6
TGCGCCAGCAGCTTGGCCTCGACAGGGGACACCGGGGAGCTGTTTTTT | CASSLASTGDTGELFF | TRBJ2-2 | TRBD1 | . | TRBV5-1
TGCAGTGTCCCCGACGGAGACTACGAGCAGTACTTC | CSVPDGDYEQYF | TRBJ2-7 | . | few | TRBV20-1
TGTGCCAGCAGCTCGAACTCCCAGACCCCCGGGGAGCTGTTTTTT | CASSSNSQTPGELFF | TRBJ2-2 | . | . | TRBV5-4